These 23 T cell receptor beta chains share one sample of origin, sequenced in a study of identical twins. TCRdb re-derived calls from the 5' RACE reads in MiXCR, one entry per CDR3 protein. The sample has under 900,000 distinct CDR3 sequences, 10% to 15% seen once. These data are also associated with another study on yellow fever vaccine responses in identical twins.

The sequenced sample was PBMCs. The receptor source for this set is a woman under 30 in good health.

This sequence joins TRBV14 and TRBJ2-1; the D gene could be TRBD1 or TRBD2 (5 bases each). With 0 bases removed from V and 14 bases from J, the gap between germline ends came to 8 bases. Germline V gene data show CDR1 as SGHDN and CDR2 as FVKESK. The CDR3 spans 11 residues. The CDR3, as DNA: TGTGCCAGCAGCCAAGAGGGACCAGAGTTCTTC. Encoded protein: CASSQEGPEFF.

The sample holds a few counts of this clonotype. This chain links TRBV19 with TRBJ1-1; D might be TRBD1 (6 bases). CDR3 size: 16 residues. Germline-derived CDR1 and CDR2 are LNHDA and SQIVND (reference sequence). Between the trimmed V and J ends, which lost 4 bases and 0 bases, there was a span of 15 bases. This CDR3 is CASSRKNGGMNTEAFF. DNA for the CDR3: TGTGCCAGTAGTAGGAAAAATGGGGGCATGAACACTGAAGCTTTCTTT.

This clonotype has a single count. This may be a read error: a much more frequent sequence differs by one nucleotide. The chain couples TRBV11-1 to TRBJ2-5; a possible D gene is TRBD1 (5 bases). Germline V gives CDR1 SGHAT, CDR2 FQDESV (reference sequence). V lost 6 bases to trimming and J lost 0 bases, with 8 bases between them. The CDR3 is 13 amino acids. The DNA of the CDR3 is TGTGCCAGCAGACCAGGGTACCAAGAGACCCAGTACTTC. It specifies CASRPGYQETQYF.

The chain combines TRBV6-5 with TRBJ1-1; 7 bases map to TRBD1. Trimming removed 2 bases from V and 2 bases from J; junction bases left unmatched: 11. Germline V gene lookup returns CDR1 MNHEY and CDR2 SVGAGI. This CDR3 has 17 residues. CDR3 protein: CASSYMAGGLKNTEAFF. The DNA for the CDR3 is TGTGCCAGCAGTTACATGGCAGGGGGTTTGAAAAACACTGAAGCTTTCTTT.

The J gene is TRBJ2-1, the V gene TRBV28, with TRBD2 matching 12 bases. The germline V gene encodes CDR1 MDHEN and CDR2 SYDVKM. The CDR3 consists of 17 residues. Losses at the gene ends were 4 bases for V and 3 bases for J; bases not matched to a gene: 7. The CDR3 DNA follows: TGTGCCAGCAGTTCGGAACTAGCGGGGGGTTACTACAATGAGCAGTTCTTC. It codes for CASSSELAGGYYNEQFF.

This clonotype was seen just once. The chain joins TRBV7-8 to TRBJ2-7; D is ambiguous. Looked up from germline, CDR1 is SGHVS and CDR2 is FQNEAQ. The V end lost 4 bases, the J end lost 3 bases, and 13 bases lay between the germline ends. This CDR3 spans 14 amino acids. The CDR3 bases are TGTGCCAGCAGCTCGGCCGCCCTCCACTACGAGCAGTACTTC. It encodes CASSSAALHYEQYF. The whole variable domain, filled in from reference TRBV7-8 and TRBJ2-7, reads GAGVSQSPRYKVAKRGQDVALRCDPISGHVSLFWYQQALGQGPEFLTYFQNEAQLDKSGLPSDRFFAERPEGSVSTLKIQRTQQEDSAVYLCASSSAALHYEQYFGPGTRLTVT.

This clonotype was observed a handful of times. The chain is built from TRBV6-5 and TRBJ1-1; perhaps TRBD1 as D (5 bases). Between the trimmed V and J ends, which lost 2 bases and 5 bases, there was a span of 12 bases. Germline-derived CDR1 and CDR2 are MNHEY and SVGAGI. The CDR3 is 14 residues long. For the CDR3, the DNA is TGTGCCAGCAGTTACCAGGGACTGGGGACTGAAGCTTTCTTT. This codes for CASSYQGLGTEAFF.

This clonotype was observed a few times. The CDR3 nucleotides are TGTGCCAGCAGCCAAGATCCCGCAGGGGGGCAGTTCTTC. This translates into CASSQDPAGGQFF. This chain connects TRBV4-2 to TRBJ2-1; 7 nucleotides agree with TRBD1. Germline values: CDR1 LGHNA, CDR2 YNFKEQ. This CDR3 has 13 amino acids. V lost 0 bases, J lost 12 bases, and 5 bases stayed unmatched.

This clonotype was seen more than once but under ten times. The V call is TRBV7-8, the J call TRBJ2-7; the D gene is possibly TRBD1 (6 bases). V dropped 0 bases and J dropped 6 bases, with 9 bases sitting between them. Germline V gene data show CDR1 as SGHVS and CDR2 as FQNEAQ. This CDR3 is built from 13 residues. The CDR3 coding sequence is TGTGCCAGCAGCTTAGCGGGACATCGCGAGCAGTACGTC. Protein sequence: CASSLAGHREQYV.

This clonotype was counted only a few times. The chain uses TRBV6-1 and TRBJ1-3; D is unresolved. There are 13 residues in the CDR3. V lost 3 bases to trimming and J lost 3 bases, with 6 bases between them. The germline V gene encodes CDR1 MNHNS and CDR2 SASEGT. The CDR3 here is CASSERLGNTIYF. For the CDR3, the DNA is TGTGCCAGCAGTGAGCGGCTTGGAAACACCATATATTTT.

This clonotype has just a few counts. The rearrangement joins TRBV20-1 to TRBJ2-1; 9 bases align to TRBD2. The germline gives CDR1 DFQATT, CDR2 SNEGSKA (reference sequence). The CDR3 runs to 16 residues. V gave up 6 bases and J gave up 7 bases; unmatched junction bases: 16. The CDR3 DNA reads as TGCAGTGCGGGTAGCGGGAGCCCCTCTTTAGGGAATGAGCAGTTCTTC. As protein: CSAGSGSPSLGNEQFF.

This clonotype was counted a few times. The rearrangement uses TRBV12-3 or TRBV12-4 and TRBJ2-3; D call uncertain. The CDR3 has 13 residues. The V gene lost 5 bases and the J gene lost 9 bases, with 15 bases spanning the gap. CDR3 residues: CASSPLWAQTQYF. As DNA, the CDR3 is TGTGCCAGCAGTCCGCTCTGGGCCCAGACGCAGTATTTT.

This clonotype was counted between two and nine times. The CDR3 loop is CASSFGGESYEQYV. For the CDR3, the DNA is TGCGCCAGCAGCTTCGGGGGGGAGAGCTACGAGCAGTACGTC. The chain carries TRBV5-1 and TRBJ2-7, with 8 nucleotides matching TRBD2. The ends lost 2 bases at V and 3 bases at J; junction bases unmatched: 4. The germline CDR1 and CDR2 sequences are SGHRS and YFSETQ. The CDR3 has 14 residues.

This clonotype was found many times. This chain connects TRBV5-4 to TRBJ2-1; a possible D gene is TRBD2 (6 bases). This CDR3 spans 16 amino acids. Trimming pared 3 bases from V and 4 bases from J, leaving 17 bases between. Per germline, CDR1 SGHNT and CDR2 YYREEE (reference sequence). The CDR3 loop reads CASSSYGGVTYNEQFF. The CDR3 DNA sequence: TGTGCCAGCAGCTCATATGGCGGGGTTACTTACAATGAGCAGTTCTTC.

This clonotype was counted a few times. The V call is TRBV3-1, the J call TRBJ2-7, with D perhaps matching TRBD2 (5 bases). CDR3 length equals 14 residues. Trimming left V 3 bases short and J 2 bases short, with 11 bases between. CDR1 LGHDT and CDR2 YNNKEL come from the germline V gene (reference sequence). CDR3 region: CASSQSGIPYEQYV. DNA of the CDR3: TGTGCCAGCAGCCAGTCCGGGATACCCTACGAGCAGTACGTC.

The rearrangement joins TRBV5-5 to TRBJ2-2; 8 bases match TRBD2. V lost 4 bases and J lost 5; bases outside the gene matches: 10. The CDR3 covers 16 residues. Germline assignment: CDR1 SGHKS and CDR2 YYEKEE (reference sequence). DNA of the CDR3: TGTGCCAGCAGCCCGAACGGGGGGGGGCAAACCGGGGAGCTGTTTTTT. Its translation is CASSPNGGGQTGELFF.

Only a few counts were recorded for this clonotype. In DNA form, the CDR3 reads TGCGCCAGCAGCTTGGGGAGTGATGGCAATCAGCCCCAGCATTTT. It specifies CASSLGSDGNQPQHF. V gene TRBV5-1 combines with J gene TRBJ1-5; D call uncertain. This CDR3 is 15 amino acids long. Trimming removed 0 bases at V and 2 bases at J, with 9 bases between. Germline V gene data show CDR1 as SGHRS and CDR2 as YFSETQ.

This clonotype was counted at least ten times. The chain employs TRBV10-3 and TRBJ2-7, with TRBD2 identical over 10 bases. V gave up 4 bases and J gave up 3 bases; unmatched junction bases: 3. Per germline, CDR1 ENHRY and CDR2 SYGVKD. The CDR3 is 14 residues long. The CDR3 bases are TGTGCCATCAGTGGTGTAGCGGGAGGCTACGAGCAGTACTTC. Translated, it gives CAISGVAGGYEQYF.

This sequence joins TRBV15 and TRBJ2-3, with 9 bases matching TRBD1. Germline V CDR1 and CDR2: LNHNV, YYDKDF (reference sequence). The V and J ends lost 2 bases and 4 bases, in that order; junction bases with no gene match: 4. The CDR3 covers 15 residues. The CDR3 DNA reads TGTGCCACCAGCAGACTTGACAGGGGGGCAGATACGCAGTATTTT. Translating it yields CATSRLDRGADTQYF.

This clonotype has ten or more counts. The J gene is TRBJ1-5, the V gene TRBV9, with TRBD1 matching 7 bases. The CDR3 totals 15 residues. Germline CDR1 and CDR2: SGDLS and YYNGEE. Germline trimming cut 4 bases from V and 2 bases from J; bases unmatched to any gene: 6. DNA of the CDR3: TGTGCCAGCAGCCCGACAGGGTATGGCAATCAGCCCCAGCATTTT. Its protein product is CASSPTGYGNQPQHF.

This clonotype was found once. The rearrangement uses TRBV21-1 and TRBJ2-5; TRBD1 is the table's D call and was not checked against the DNA. TRBV21-1 is designated a pseudogene. This CDR3 spans 15 amino acids. The chain's CDR3 is CASPRSGGMLETQYF. For the CDR3, the DNA is TGTGCCAGCCCCAGGTCAGGGGGCATGCTGGAGACCCAGTACTTC.

V is TRBV9 and J is TRBJ2-3; TRBD2 matches at 9 bases. V lost 0 bases, J lost 2 bases, and 10 bases stayed unmatched. Per germline, CDR1 SGDLS and CDR2 YYNGEE. This CDR3 has 18 amino acids. The chain's CDR3 is CASSVVGPAGGPTDTQYF. CDR3 DNA sequence: TGTGCCAGCAGCGTAGTAGGTCCAGCGGGGGGACCCACAGATACGCAGTATTTT.

The chain employs TRBV6-1 and TRBJ2-3; D uncertain. V was shortened by 8 bases and J by 0 bases, with 12 bases between the two germline ends. There are 14 residues in the CDR3. Germline V lookup: CDR1 MNHNS, CDR2 SASEGT. The CDR3 DNA reads TGTGCCAGCTCGGCTACCACTAGCACAGATACGCAGTATTTT. Protein: CASSATTSTDTQYF.